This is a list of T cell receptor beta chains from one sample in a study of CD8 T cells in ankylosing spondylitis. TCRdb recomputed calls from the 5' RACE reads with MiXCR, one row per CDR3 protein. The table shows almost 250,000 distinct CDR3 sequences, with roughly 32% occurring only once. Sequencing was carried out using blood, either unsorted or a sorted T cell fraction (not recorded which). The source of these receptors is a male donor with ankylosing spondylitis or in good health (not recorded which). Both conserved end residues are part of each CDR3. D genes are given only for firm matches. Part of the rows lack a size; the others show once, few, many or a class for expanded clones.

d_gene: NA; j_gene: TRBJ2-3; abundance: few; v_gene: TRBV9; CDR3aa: CASSVGTNLDTQYF; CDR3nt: TGTGCCAGCAGCGTAGGTACAAATTTAGATACGCAGTATTTT
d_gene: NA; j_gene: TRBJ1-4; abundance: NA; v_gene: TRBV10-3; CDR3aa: CAISKTGTGNEKLFF; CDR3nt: TGTGCCATCAGTAAGACCGGGACCGGTAATGAAAAACTGTTTTTT
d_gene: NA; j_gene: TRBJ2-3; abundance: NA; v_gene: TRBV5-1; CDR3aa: CASSFRGAPTDTQYF; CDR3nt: TGCGCCAGCAGCTTCCGGGGGGCCCCCACAGATACGCAGTATTTT
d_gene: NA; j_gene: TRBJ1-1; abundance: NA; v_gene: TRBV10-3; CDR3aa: CAISMPMNTEAFF; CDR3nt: TGTGCCATCTCTATGCCGATGAACACTGAAGCTTTCTTT
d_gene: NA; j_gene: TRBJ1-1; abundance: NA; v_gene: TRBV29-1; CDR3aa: CSVEDLVRDAFF; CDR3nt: TGCAGCGTTGAAGATCTGGTTCGGGATGCTTTCTTT
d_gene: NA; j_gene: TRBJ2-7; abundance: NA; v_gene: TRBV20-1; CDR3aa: CSARGDSASYEQYF; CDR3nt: TGCAGTGCTAGAGGGGATAGCGCTAGCTACGAGCAGTACTTC
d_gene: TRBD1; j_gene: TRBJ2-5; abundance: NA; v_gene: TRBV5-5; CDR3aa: CASSLGFDRVVETQYF; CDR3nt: TGTGCCAGCAGCTTGGGCTTTGACAGGGTCGTCGAGACCCAGTACTTC
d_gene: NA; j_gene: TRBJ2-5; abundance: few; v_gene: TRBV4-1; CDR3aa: CASSPLGQWETQYF; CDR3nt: TGCGCCAGCAGCCCCCTGGGCCAATGGGAGACCCAGTACTTC
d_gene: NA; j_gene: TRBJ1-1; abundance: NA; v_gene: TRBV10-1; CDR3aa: CASSLSGITEAFF; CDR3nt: TGCGCCAGCAGTTTGTCCGGGATCACTGAAGCTTTCTTT
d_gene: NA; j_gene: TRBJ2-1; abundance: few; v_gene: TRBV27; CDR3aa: CASSLGQGFRNEQFF; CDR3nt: TGTGCCAGCAGTTTAGGGCAGGGGTTTAGGAATGAGCAGTTCTTC